These 27 T cell receptor beta chains were all obtained from the same sample, sequenced in a study of blood T cell repertoires in COVID-19. Method: immunoSEQ multiplex PCR; TCRdb's copy keeps in-frame clones and lacks some. The data show about 280,000 clones, roughly 85% seen once. The material sequenced was peripheral blood. The receptors originated from a man between 45 and 60 years old with active or convalescent COVID-19.

Points on this clone: Lacking the conserved final phenylalanine or tryptophan, this CDR3 likely reflects a read error. No DNA is shown, since the ends of the CDR3 on it are uncertain; the CDR3 is the one TCRdb lists. This chain uses TRBV20-1 with TRBJ1-6; the table's D call, TRBD1, was not checked against the DNA. Germline V gives CDR1 DFQATT, CDR2 SNEGSKA (reference sequence). Inclusive of both ends, the CDR3 amounts to 9 amino acids. The CDR3 spells CSAQRTGRL.

The genes are TRBV6-5 and TRBJ2-2; 7 positions agree with TRBD1. J lost 4 bases, V lost 5 bases, and 7 bases had no gene match. The CDR3 runs 15 residues. CDR1 and CDR2 from the germline V gene are MNHEY and SVGAGI. The CDR3 protein is CASSTPRQGTGELFF. The DNA of the CDR3 is TGTGCCAGCAGTACCCCCCGACAGGGCACCGGGGAGCTGTTTTTT.

The V gene is TRBV18, the J gene TRBJ1-1; the D is unclear. The CDR3 is made up of 15 amino acids. Germline CDR1 is KGHSH and CDR2 is LQKENI. Trimming removed 1 base at V and 8 bases at J, with 17 bases between. The DNA for the CDR3 is TGTGCCAGCTCACCACTTCCGGGATCCTTCACGGAAGCTTTCTTT. It yields the protein CASSPLPGSFTEAFF.

The chain employs TRBV25-1 and TRBJ2-2, with no clear D. V was shortened by 2 bases and J by 8 bases, with 6 bases between the two germline ends. This CDR3 region has 12 residues. Per germline, CDR1 MGHDK and CDR2 SYGVNS. The CDR3: CASSEVLGELFF. In DNA form, the CDR3 reads TGTGCCAGCAGTGAAGTACTGGGGGAGCTGTTTTTT.

The genes are TRBV30 and TRBJ1-5, with D perhaps matching TRBD1 (6 bases). V lost 4 bases and J 4 bases, leaving 8 bases between the germline ends. The CDR3 is made up of 12 amino acids. Looked up from germline, CDR1 is GTSNPN and CDR2 is SVGIG (reference sequence). In DNA form, the CDR3 reads TGTGCCTGGAACAGGGATAATCAGCCCCAGCATTTT. Amino acid sequence: CAWNRDNQPQHF.

CDR3 sequence: CASSAREGEAKNIQYF. CDR3 nucleotide sequence: TGTGCCAGCAGCGCGCGGGAGGGCGAGGCCAAAAACATTCAGTACTTC. The gene calls are TRBV7-9 and TRBJ2-4, with 9 bases aligning to TRBD2. The germline V gene has CDR1 SEHNR and CDR2 FQNEAQ (reference sequence). This CDR3 is built from 16 residues. The J segment lost 1 base and the V segment lost 5 bases, leaving 6 bases of the junction unmatched. Combining the CDR3 with reference TRBV7-9 and TRBJ2-4 gives the whole variable domain DTGVSQNPRHKITKRGQNVTFRCDPISEHNRLYWYRQTLGQGPEFLTYFQNEAQLEKSRLLSDRFSAERPKGSFSTLEIQRTEQGDSAMYLCASSAREGEAKNIQYFGAGTRLSVL.

V usage is TRBV7-8 and J usage is TRBJ1-5; D may be TRBD1 (5 bases). The CDR3 covers 15 residues. The germline V gene has CDR1 SGHVS and CDR2 FQNEAQ. The V end was cut by 0 bases, the J end by 7 bases, with 13 bases between. CDR3 loop: CASSLADSRGQPQHF. The CDR3 DNA reads as TGTGCCAGCAGCTTAGCGGACTCTCGGGGGCAGCCCCAGCATTTT. The whole variable domain, filled in from reference TRBV7-8 and TRBJ1-5, reads GAGVSQSPRYKVAKRGQDVALRCDPISGHVSLFWYQQALGQGPEFLTYFQNEAQLDKSGLPSDRFFAERPEGSVSTLKIQRTQQEDSAVYLCASSLADSRGQPQHFGDGTRLSIL.

The J gene is TRBJ1-1, the V gene TRBV21-1; the table's TRBD1 call for D was not verified on the DNA. TRBV21-1 corresponds to a pseudogene. The CDR3 consists of 13 residues. In nucleotides, the CDR3 is TGTGCCAGCGGTAGGGACAGGAACACTGAAGCTTTCTTT. This encodes CASGRDRNTEAFF.

This sequence joins TRBV10-3 and TRBJ1-1; no reliable D call. The CDR3 runs to 14 residues. Trimming shortened V by 3 bases and J by 7 bases, and 15 bases separated the two germline ends. Germline assignment: CDR1 ENHRY and CDR2 SYGVKD. CDR3: CAISEREAAGEAFF. The DNA for the CDR3 is TGTGCCATCAGTGAAAGGGAGGCAGCGGGTGAAGCTTTCTTT.

The CDR3, as DNA: TGTGCCAGCAGCTTAACTGGCTATGGCTACACCTTC. Protein sequence: CASSLTGYGYTF. The chain recombines TRBV7-2 with TRBJ1-2, with D hard to call. The V end was cut by 2 bases, the J end by 4 bases, with 5 bases between. This CDR3 spans 12 amino acids. Germline V gene sequence: CDR1 SGHTA, CDR2 FQGNSA.

This clone was detected only a few times. The chain couples TRBV9 to TRBJ2-1; maybe TRBD2 (6 bases). Trimming took off 2 bases at V and 8 bases at J, with 20 bases between the two ends. CDR3 length equals 16 residues. CDR1 is SGDLS and CDR2 is YYNGEE in the germline V gene. CDR3 DNA: TGTGCCAGCAGCGTGGGACTCCTTCAGACGCGCGATGAGCAGTTCTTC. It codes for CASSVGLLQTRDEQFF.

This chain connects TRBV7-2 to TRBJ2-5, with D maybe TRBD2 (5 bases). The CDR3 is made up of 14 amino acids. Germline V gene data show CDR1 as SGHTA and CDR2 as FQGNSA. V lost 5 bases and J 5 bases, leaving 15 bases between the germline ends. The CDR3 protein is CASSLDWSLETQYF. For the CDR3, the DNA is TGTGCCAGCAGCCTGGACTGGTCCCTGGAGACCCAGTACTTC.

V usage is TRBV6-5 and J usage is TRBJ2-7; 10 positions match TRBD2. Germline CDR1 reads MNHEY; CDR2 reads SVGAGI. V lost 0 bases to trimming and J lost 6 bases; unmatched junction nucleotides: 8. The CDR3 has 16 amino acids. In DNA form, the CDR3 reads TGTGCCAGCAGTTACTCGAGGCTAGCGGGAGTAGGCGAGCAGTACTTC. Translating gives CASSYSRLAGVGEQYF.

This rearrangement joins TRBV7-2 to TRBJ2-5; D is uncertain. In germline, CDR1 is SGHTA, CDR2 FQGNSA. This CDR3 has 13 residues. V shed 1 base and J shed 5 bases, with 8 bases lying between them. The CDR3 protein is CASSLEEFETQYF. DNA of the CDR3: TGTGCCAGCAGCTTAGAAGAGTTTGAGACCCAGTACTTC.

This rearrangement joins TRBV7-2 to TRBJ1-1; D might be TRBD1 (5 bases). The CDR3 contains 15 residues. Per the germline V gene, CDR1 is SGHTA and CDR2 is FQGNSA. Trimming stripped 4 bases from V and 3 bases from J, with 15 bases between. The CDR3: CASSSVQGVDTEAFF. Here the CDR3 DNA reads TGTGCCAGCAGCTCCGTCCAGGGTGTAGACACTGAAGCTTTCTTT.

The chain joins TRBV6-5 to TRBJ2-7; no definite D call. The length of the CDR3 is 12 residues. Trimming removed 9 bases at V and 0 bases at J, with 9 bases between. Germline assignment: CDR1 MNHEY and CDR2 SVGAGI. CDR3 nucleotides: TGTGCCAGTTTAAGCACCTCCTACGAGCAGTACTTC. Encoded protein: CASLSTSYEQYF.

The V and J genes are TRBV5-1 and TRBJ2-5; 8 nucleotides align to TRBD1. Germline V lookup: CDR1 SGHRS, CDR2 YFSETQ. This CDR3 comprises 13 residues. The V and J ends lost 4 bases and 5 bases, in that order; junction bases with no gene match: 4. CDR3 bases: TGCGCCAGCAGCCACAGGGGGGAGGAGACCCAGTACTTC. This gives the protein CASSHRGEETQYF.

This chain uses TRBV23-1 with TRBJ1-2; TRBD1 aligns across 7 bases. TRBV23-1 counts as an open reading frame of uncertain function. The CDR3 has 18 residues. V was pared by 2 bases and J by 5 bases, with 17 bases of the junction left unmatched. The CDR3 is CASSQRRPGQSTSYGYTF. CDR3 nucleotide sequence: TGCGCCAGCAGTCAAAGGCGCCCGGGACAGTCTACCTCTTATGGCTACACCTTC.

The count of this clone is one. The V call is TRBV7-3, the J call TRBJ2-5; tentatively, D is TRBD2 (6 bases). V lost 5 bases and J lost 4, with 11 bases in between. The CDR3 length is 13 residues. The V gene's germline CDR1 is SGHTA and CDR2 FQGTGA. This chain's CDR3 is CASSRGIGETQYF. CDR3 sequence (DNA): TGTGCCAGCAGCCGGGGGATAGGAGAGACCCAGTACTTC. Combining the CDR3 with reference TRBV7-3 and TRBJ2-5 gives the whole variable domain GAGVSQTPSNKVTEKGKYVELRCDPISGHTALYWYRQSLGQGPEFLIYFQGTGAADDSGLPNDRFFAVRPEGSVSTLKIQRTERGDSAVYLCASSRGIGETQYFGPGTRLLVL.

V gene TRBV4-3 combines with J gene TRBJ1-1; TRBD1 aligns across 7 bases. Germline V gene data show CDR1 as LGHNA and CDR2 as YSLEER. CDR3 size: 18 residues. With V trimmed by 5 bases and J by 1 base, 16 bases remained unmatched. CDR3 sequence reads: CASSADRNKAATNTEAFF. The CDR3 nucleotides read TGCGCCAGCAGCGCGGACAGGAATAAGGCCGCAACGAACACTGAAGCTTTCTTT.

The chain recombines TRBV2 with TRBJ2-7, with D perhaps TRBD1 (6 bases). Trimming left V 11 bases short and J 2 bases short, with 10 bases between. The CDR3 sequence is 11 residues long. CDR1 SNHLY and CDR2 FYNNEI come from the germline V gene. The CDR3 region is CAQGPAYEQYF. CDR3 sequence (DNA): TGTGCCCAGGGGCCTGCCTACGAGCAGTACTTC.

This sequence joins TRBV7-2 and TRBJ1-5; TRBD1 matches 8 bases. The germline gives CDR1 SGHTA, CDR2 FQGNSA. After removal of 1 base from V and 7 bases from J, the junction contained 6 bases not matched to a gene. This CDR3 contains 15 residues. CDR3 in amino acids: CASSLGGTGGQPQHF. The CDR3 DNA is TGTGCCAGCAGCTTAGGGGGGACAGGCGGGCAGCCCCAGCATTTT. The full variable domain, its missing parts supplied by reference TRBV7-2 and TRBJ1-5, is GAGVSQSPSNKVTEKGKDVELRCDPISGHTALYWYRQSLGQGLEFLIYFQGNSAPDKSGLPSDRFSAERTGGSVSTLTIQRTQQEDSAVYLCASSLGGTGGQPQHFGDGTRLSIL.

The chain employs TRBV29-1 and TRBJ2-2, with D possibly TRBD2 on 5 matching bases. Germline lookup yields CDR1 SQVTM and CDR2 ANQGSEA. The CDR3 contains 14 residues. V gave up 4 bases and J gave up 6 bases, with 15 bases separating them. CDR3 protein: CSVGVGKGAGELFF. In DNA form, the CDR3 reads TGCAGCGTTGGGGTGGGTAAGGGAGCCGGGGAGCTGTTTTTT.

The chain uses TRBV28 and TRBJ2-7, with 7 bases aligning to TRBD1. With 8 bases clipped from V and 2 bases from J, the junction kept 12 bases outside the gene matches. This CDR3 spans 15 amino acids. The germline V gene has CDR1 MDHEN and CDR2 SYDVKM. Here the CDR3 DNA reads TGTGCCAGCGCTCCCCCGGGACAGAACCCCTACGAGCAGTACTTC. Its protein is CASAPPGQNPYEQYF.

The V gene is TRBV30, the J gene TRBJ1-5; D gene unclear. V was clipped by 0 bases and J by 9 bases, with 12 bases between them. The CDR3 totals 13 residues. The germline V gene has CDR1 GTSNPN and CDR2 SVGIG (reference sequence). DNA of the CDR3: TGTGCCTGGAGTGTACAAAGCCCGGGGCCCCAGCATTTT. This sequence encodes CAWSVQSPGPQHF.

This clone has at least ten counts. The V gene is TRBV7-9, the J gene TRBJ2-1; tentatively, D is TRBD1 (6 bases). Germline V gene data show CDR1 as SEHNR and CDR2 as FQNEAQ (reference sequence). Trimming shortened V by 4 bases and J by 5 bases, and 6 bases separated the two germline ends. CDR3 size: 12 residues. CDR3 sequence (DNA): TGTGCCAGCAGCTGGGACAACAATGAGCAGTTCTTC. This translates into CASSWDNNEQFF.

In this sample, this clone turned up a few times. The chain combines TRBV6-1 with TRBJ1-2; 8 nucleotides align to TRBD1. The trim removed 3 bases at V and 8 bases at J, leaving 5 bases unmatched. Germline CDR1 MNHNS, CDR2 SASEGT. CDR3 length equals 13 residues. The CDR3 coding sequence is TGTGCCAGCAGTGAGTCAGGGGGCGGCGGCTACACCTTC. Translating it yields CASSESGGGGYTF.